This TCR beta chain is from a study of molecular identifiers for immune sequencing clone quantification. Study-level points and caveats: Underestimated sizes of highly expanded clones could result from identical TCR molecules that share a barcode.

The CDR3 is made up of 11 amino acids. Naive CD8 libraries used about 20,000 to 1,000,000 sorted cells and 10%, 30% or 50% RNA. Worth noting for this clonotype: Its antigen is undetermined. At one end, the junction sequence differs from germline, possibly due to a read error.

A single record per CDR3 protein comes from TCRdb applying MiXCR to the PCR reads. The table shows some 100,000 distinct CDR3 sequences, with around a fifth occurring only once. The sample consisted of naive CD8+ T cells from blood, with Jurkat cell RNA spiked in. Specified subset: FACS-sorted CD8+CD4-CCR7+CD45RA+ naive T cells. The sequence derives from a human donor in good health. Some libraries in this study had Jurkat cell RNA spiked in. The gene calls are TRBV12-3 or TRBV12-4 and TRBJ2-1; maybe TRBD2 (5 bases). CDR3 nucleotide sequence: TGTGCCAGCAGTCTAGCCGGGGAGCAGTTCTTC. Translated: CASSLAGEQFF.